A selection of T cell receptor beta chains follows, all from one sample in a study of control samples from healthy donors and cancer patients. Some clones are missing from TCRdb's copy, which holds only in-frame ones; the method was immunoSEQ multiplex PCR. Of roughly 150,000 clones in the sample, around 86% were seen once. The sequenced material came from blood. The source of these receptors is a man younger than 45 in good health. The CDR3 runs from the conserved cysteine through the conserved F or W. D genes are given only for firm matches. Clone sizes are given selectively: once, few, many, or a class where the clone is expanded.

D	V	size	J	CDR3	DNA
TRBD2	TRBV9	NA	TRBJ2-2	CASSVALERGGTGELFF	TGTGCCAGCAGCGTAGCTTTGGAGCGGGGGGGCACCGGGGAGCTGTTTTTT
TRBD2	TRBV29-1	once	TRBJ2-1	CSVENPTSGKGNEQFF	TGCAGCGTTGAAAACCCCACTAGCGGGAAGGGCAATGAGCAGTTCTTC
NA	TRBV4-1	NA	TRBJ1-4	CASSPSGGREKLFF	TGCGCCAGCAGCCCCAGTGGTGGGCGGGAAAAACTGTTTTTT
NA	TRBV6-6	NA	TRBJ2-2	CASDREKGTGELFF	TGTGCCAGCGACCGGGAGAAGGGCACCGGGGAGCTGTTTTTT
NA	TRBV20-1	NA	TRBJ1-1	CSATGTEAFF	TGCAGTGCTACCGGGACTGAAGCTTTCTTT
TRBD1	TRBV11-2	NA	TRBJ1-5	CASSGGTGGMQPQHF	TGTGCCAGCAGCGGGGGGACAGGGGGCATGCAGCCCCAGCATTTT
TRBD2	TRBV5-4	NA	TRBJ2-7	CASSLFTSGRLGEQYF	TGTGCCAGCAGCTTGTTTACTAGCGGGCGACTTGGCGAGCAGTACTTC
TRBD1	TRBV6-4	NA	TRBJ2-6	CASSPDRSSGANVLTF	TGTGCCAGCAGTCCGGACAGGAGCTCTGGGGCCAACGTCCTGACTTTC
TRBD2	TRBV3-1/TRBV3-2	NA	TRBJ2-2	CASSRLAGDGELFF	TGTGCCAGCTCGCGCTTAGCGGGCGACGGGGAGCTGTTTTTT
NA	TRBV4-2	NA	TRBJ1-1	CASSQSVAGPEAFF	TGTGCCAGCAGCCAATCCGTGGCCGGTCCTGAAGCTTTCTTT
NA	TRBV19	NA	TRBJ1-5	CASRLEDYSNQPQHF	TGTGCCAGTAGACTGGAGGACTATAGCAATCAGCCCCAGCATTTT
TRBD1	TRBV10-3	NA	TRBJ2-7	CATRTGKDGEQYF	TGTGCCACCCGGACAGGGAAGGATGGGGAGCAGTACTTC
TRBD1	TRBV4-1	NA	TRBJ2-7	CASSPGTGSYEQYF	TGCGCCAGCAGCCCGGGGACAGGATCCTACGAGCAGTACTTC
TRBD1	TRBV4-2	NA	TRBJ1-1	CASSPLVAGGMNTEAFF	TGTGCCAGCAGCCCCCTCGTAGCAGGGGGCATGAACACTGAAGCTTTCTTT
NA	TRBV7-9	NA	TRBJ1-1	CASSNRARGLNTEAFF	TGTGCCAGCTCAAACCGGGCCAGGGGATTGAACACTGAAGCTTTCTTT
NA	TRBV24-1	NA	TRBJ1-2	CATSQEGTHYGYTF	TGTGCCACCAGTCAGGAGGGAACGCACTATGGCTACACCTTC
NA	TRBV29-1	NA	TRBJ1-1	CSVGGWNTEAFF	TGCAGCGTTGGAGGATGGAACACTGAAGCTTTCTTT
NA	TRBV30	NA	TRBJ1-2	CAWSPLRGEITF	TGTGCCTGGAGTCCTCTCCGAGGGGAAATCACCTTC
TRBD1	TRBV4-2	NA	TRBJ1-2	CASSQGVGTGNGYTF	TGTGCCAGCAGCCAAGGCGTCGGGACAGGGAATGGCTACACCTTC
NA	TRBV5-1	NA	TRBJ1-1	CASSGRPGDYTEAFF	TGCGCCAGCAGCGGACGACCAGGGGACTACACTGAAGCTTTCTTT
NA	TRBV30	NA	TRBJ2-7	CAWRDELEQYF	TGTGCCTGGAGGGACGAGCTCGAGCAGTACTTC
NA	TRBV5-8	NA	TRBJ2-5	CASSLTLGGSQYF	TGTGCCAGCAGCTTGACTCTCGGGGGTTCCCAGTACTTC
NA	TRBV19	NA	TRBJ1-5	CASSTRDYQPQHF	TGTGCCAGTAGTACGAGGGACTATCAGCCCCAGCATTTT
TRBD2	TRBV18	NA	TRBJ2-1	CASSSTGTSGYNEQFF	TGTGCCAGCTCATCCACCGGGACTAGCGGGTACAATGAGCAGTTCTTC
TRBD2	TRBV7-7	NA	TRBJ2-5	CASSVGTSGKETQYF	TGTGCCAGCAGCGTAGGGACTAGCGGGAAAGAGACCCAGTACTTC
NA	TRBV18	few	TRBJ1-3	CASSPPPIITVYGNTIYF	TGTGCCAGCTCACCACCGCCCATTATAACAGTCTATGGAAACACCATATATTTT
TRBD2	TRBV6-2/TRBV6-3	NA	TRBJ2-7	CASSSGEGPYEQYF	TGTGCCAGCAGTAGCGGGGAAGGCCCCTACGAGCAGTACTTC
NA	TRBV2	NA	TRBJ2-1	CASSEGVIYGEQFF	TGTGCCAGCAGTGAAGGAGTCATCTACGGTGAGCAGTTCTTC
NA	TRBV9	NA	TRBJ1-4	CASSSLGRGPLSEKLFF	TGTGCCAGCAGCTCCCTAGGACGGGGACCCCTAAGTGAAAAACTGTTTTTT
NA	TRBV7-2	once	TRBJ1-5	CASSLLSGGQPQHF	TGTGCCAGCTCACTTCTGTCGGGGGGACAGCCCCAGCATTTT
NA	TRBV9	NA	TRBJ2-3	CASSSQLGRDTQYF	TGTGCCAGCAGCTCCCAGTTGGGGAGGGATACGCAGTATTTT
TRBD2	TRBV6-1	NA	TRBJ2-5	CASSERPAGGQETQYF	TGTGCCAGCAGCGAACGGCCAGCGGGGGGCCAAGAGACCCAGTACTTC
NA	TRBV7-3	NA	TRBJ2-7	CASSPGGAGVYEQYF	TGTGCCAGCAGCCCAGGGGGGGCTGGAGTATACGAGCAGTACTTC
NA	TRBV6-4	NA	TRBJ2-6	CASSFDSGANVLTF	TGTGCCAGCAGTTTTGACTCTGGGGCCAACGTCCTGACTTTC
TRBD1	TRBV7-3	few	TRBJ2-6	CASSSTTGGSGANVLTF	TGTGCCAGCAGCTCGACCACAGGGGGCTCTGGGGCCAACGTCCTGACTTTC
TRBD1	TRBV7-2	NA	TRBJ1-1	CASSLRTGLMRTEAFF	TGTGCCAGCAGCCTACGGACAGGGTTAATGAGAACTGAAGCTTTCTTT
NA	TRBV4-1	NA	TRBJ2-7	CASSPAGTNEQYF	TGCGCCAGCAGCCCCGCCGGGACCAACGAGCAGTACTTC
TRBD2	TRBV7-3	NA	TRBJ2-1	CASSPSGDSSYNEQFF	TGTGCCAGCAGCCCTAGCGGAGACAGCTCCTACAATGAGCAGTTCTTC
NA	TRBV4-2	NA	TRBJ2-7	CASSQDQSGYYEQYF	TGTGCCAGCAGCCAAGATCAGAGTGGTTACTACGAGCAGTACTTC
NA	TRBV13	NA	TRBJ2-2	CASSSPVQAGELFF	TGTGCCAGCAGTTCACCTGTCCAGGCCGGGGAGCTGTTTTTT
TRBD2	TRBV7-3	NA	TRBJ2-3	CASSLREGDTQYF	TGTGCCAGCAGCTTAAGGGAGGGTGATACGCAGTATTTT
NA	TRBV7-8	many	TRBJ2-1	CASSLAAHNEQFF	TGTGCCAGCAGCTTAGCGGCTCACAATGAGCAGTTCTTC